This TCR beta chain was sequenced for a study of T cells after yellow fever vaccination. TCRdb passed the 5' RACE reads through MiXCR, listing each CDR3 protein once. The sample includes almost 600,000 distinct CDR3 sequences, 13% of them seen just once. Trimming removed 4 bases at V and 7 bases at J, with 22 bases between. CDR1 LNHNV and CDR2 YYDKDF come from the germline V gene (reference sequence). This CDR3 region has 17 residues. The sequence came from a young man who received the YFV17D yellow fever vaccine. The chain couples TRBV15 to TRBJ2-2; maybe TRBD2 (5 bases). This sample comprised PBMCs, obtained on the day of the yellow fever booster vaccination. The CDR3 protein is CATSTHAGPLRVGELFF. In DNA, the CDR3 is TGTGCCACCAGCACCCATGCGGGCCCCCTTCGAGTCGGGGAGCTGTTTTTT.